Below are 25 T cell receptor beta chains sequenced from a single sample in a study of preoperative IRX-2 immunotherapy in early breast cancer. Sample treatment: preoperative locoregional IRX-2 cytokine immunotherapy. The data were produced by immunoSEQ multiplex PCR, yet TCRdb's version contains in-frame clones alone and is incomplete. The sample yields around 60,000 clones, 94% seen once. Sample collection was performed from a patient treated with IRX-2 immunotherapy. The origin of the receptors is a human donor with breast cancer.

This sequence joins TRBV4-3 and TRBJ2-7; no clear D. This CDR3 is built from 13 residues. Germline V CDR1 and CDR2: LGHNA, YSLEER. With 0 bases removed from V and 5 bases from J, the gap between germline ends came to 8 bases. CDR3 amino acids: CASSQDGPDEQYF. The DNA for the CDR3 is TGCGCCAGCAGCCAAGACGGTCCAGACGAGCAGTACTTC.

This clone was observed a single time. The rearrangement joins TRBV4-1 to TRBJ1-1; TRBD1 might be the D (5 bases). The CDR3 runs 16 residues. The V end lost 1 base, the J end lost 0 bases, and 12 bases lay between the germline ends. The germline V gene encodes CDR1 MGHRA and CDR2 YSYEKL. The chain's CDR3 is CASSQGGPTLNTEAFF. The CDR3 DNA sequence: TGCGCCAGCAGCCAAGGGGGACCGACCTTGAACACTGAAGCTTTCTTT.

CDR3 nucleotide sequence: TGTGCCAGCACCCTCAGGGGCAAGGGGTATAATTCACCCCTCCACTTT. Residues: CASTLRGKGYNSPLHF. The chain uses TRBV7-2 and TRBJ1-6, with D perhaps TRBD1 (6 bases). V gave up 7 bases and J gave up 4 bases, with 17 bases separating them. The CDR3 is 16 amino acids. Looked up from germline, CDR1 is SGHTA and CDR2 is FQGNSA.

The chain combines TRBV7-7 with TRBJ2-5; D not certain. CDR3 length: 13 residues. Germline lookup yields CDR1 SSHAT and CDR2 FNYEAQ (reference sequence). Deletions cut 3 bases from V and 3 bases from J, with 8 bases between. The CDR3 is CASSFGWKETQYF. CDR3 DNA sequence: TGTGCCAGCAGCTTCGGATGGAAAGAGACCCAGTACTTC.

V and J are TRBV9 and TRBJ1-3; 10 bases align to TRBD1. In germline, CDR1 is SGDLS, CDR2 YYNGEE. There are 17 residues in the CDR3. The V segment lost 4 bases and the J segment 2 bases; nucleotides outside the gene matches: 9. The CDR3 DNA reads TGTGCCAGCAGCCAACGGATCGACAGGGGGCCTGGAAACACCATATATTTT. Residues: CASSQRIDRGPGNTIYF.

The chain joins TRBV2 to TRBJ1-2, with 7 positions matching TRBD1. This CDR3 is built from 15 residues. Germline V gives CDR1 SNHLY, CDR2 FYNNEI. Trimming took 1 base from V and 3 from J; bases not matched to a gene: 5. The CDR3 DNA reads as TGTGCCAGCAGTGAAGGGCAGGGGGGATACTATGGCTACACCTTC. This codes for CASSEGQGGYYGYTF.

The V and J genes are TRBV2 and TRBJ2-2; TRBD1 might be the D (6 bases). V was pared by 2 bases and J by 5 bases, with 6 bases between. The CDR3 has 13 residues. Germline CDR1 and CDR2: SNHLY and FYNNEI. The CDR3: CASSEQGTGELFF. The CDR3 DNA sequence: TGTGCCAGCAGTGAACAGGGGACCGGGGAGCTGTTTTTT.

The rearrangement links TRBV4-3 to TRBJ2-7; D might be TRBD1 or TRBD2, each matching 5 bases. The CDR3 sequence is 14 residues long. Trimming left V 4 bases short and J 0 bases short, with 10 bases between. The germline gives CDR1 LGHNA, CDR2 YSLEER. This chain's CDR3 is CASSLGPSSYEQYF. In nucleotides, the CDR3 is TGCGCCAGCAGCCTGGGACCCAGCTCCTACGAGCAGTACTTC.

The chain links TRBV27 to TRBJ2-1; D unclear. The CDR3 has 18 amino acids. Germline lookup yields CDR1 MNHEY and CDR2 SMNVEV (reference sequence). The V end was cut by 5 bases, the J end by 0 bases, with 20 bases between. The CDR3 is CASSRSDHPYGSYNEQFF. The CDR3 DNA reads as TGTGCCAGCAGTAGATCGGACCATCCATACGGCTCCTACAATGAGCAGTTCTTC.

V usage is TRBV9 and J usage is TRBJ2-2; 9 positions match TRBD2. Germline V CDR1 and CDR2: SGDLS, YYNGEE. This CDR3 contains 20 residues. V dropped 3 bases and J dropped 1; count of bases not matched to a gene: 16. Here the CDR3 reads CASSARATSGTPQNTGELFF. Here the CDR3 DNA reads TGTGCCAGCAGCGCAAGAGCGACTAGCGGAACCCCTCAGAACACCGGGGAGCTGTTTTTT.

The rearrangement links TRBV5-6 to TRBJ2-1, with 9 bases that match TRBD2. The J segment lost 6 bases and the V segment lost 6 bases, leaving 7 bases of the junction unmatched. This CDR3 has 14 residues. Per the germline V gene, CDR1 is SGHDT and CDR2 is YYEEEE. The CDR3 bases are TGTGCCAGCAAGCCGGGACTAGCAGGCAATGAGCAGTTCTTC. Amino acids: CASKPGLAGNEQFF.

In this sample, this clone turned up once. The genes are TRBV7-2 and TRBJ1-6; D gene ambiguous. In germline, CDR1 is SGHTA, CDR2 FQGNSA. The CDR3 runs to 13 residues. Trimming cost V 1 base and J 7 bases, with 5 bases left between them. The CDR3: CASSLDRNSPLHF. CDR3 coding DNA: TGTGCCAGCAGCTTAGACAGAAATTCACCCCTCCACTTT.

The genes are TRBV5-1 and TRBJ1-1; a weak D match, TRBD1 (5 bases). The CDR3 runs to 13 residues. V was trimmed by 2 bases and J by 7 bases, leaving 12 bases between them. Germline CDR1 SGHRS, CDR2 YFSETQ. The CDR3 DNA reads as TGCGCCAGCAGCTTTTGGCAGGGCTATGAAGCTTTCTTT. It codes for CASSFWQGYEAFF.

This clone was observed a handful of times. The gene calls are TRBV5-5 and TRBJ1-1; D uncertain. The V gene's germline CDR1 is SGHKS and CDR2 YYEKEE (reference sequence). V lost 1 base and J lost 8, with 6 bases in between. This CDR3 region has 11 residues. In nucleotides, the CDR3 is TGTGCCAGCAGCTTGACCGAGGAAGCTTTCTTT. Translating it yields CASSLTEEAFF. The variable domain in full, completed from reference TRBV5-5 and TRBJ1-1, reads DAGVTQSPTHLIKTRGQQVTLRCSPISGHKSVSWYQQVLGQGPQFIFQYYEKEERGRGNFPDRFSARQFPNYSSELNVNALLLGDSALYLCASSLTEEAFFGQGTRLTVV.

V and J are TRBV5-1 and TRBJ2-5; TRBD2 aligns across 10 bases. CDR3 length: 14 residues. The germline gives CDR1 SGHRS, CDR2 YFSETQ. V gave up 4 bases and J gave up 3 bases; unmatched junction bases: 3. This CDR3 is CASSIGTSEETQYF. The CDR3 DNA reads as TGCGCCAGCAGCATTGGGACTAGCGAAGAGACCCAGTACTTC.

The V gene is TRBV6-5, the J gene TRBJ1-2; a possible D gene is TRBD1 (6 bases). There are 14 residues in the CDR3. Trimming left V 2 bases short and J 4 bases short, with 11 bases between. The germline gives CDR1 MNHEY, CDR2 SVGAGI. CDR3 DNA: TGTGCCAGCAGTTACCAACAGGGCCCCTATGGCTACACCTTC. Encoded protein: CASSYQQGPYGYTF.

The CDR3 loop is CASSWGLAGADTQYF. Here the CDR3 DNA reads TGTGCCAGCAGCTGGGGACTAGCGGGAGCGGATACGCAGTATTTT. V gene TRBV13 combines with J gene TRBJ2-3, with 14 bases that match TRBD2. The germline CDR1 and CDR2 sequences are PRHDT and FYEKMQ (reference sequence). This CDR3 has 15 amino acids. V dropped 4 bases and J dropped 6; count of bases not matched to a gene: 3.

V and J are TRBV9 and TRBJ1-1, with a possible D match to TRBD1 (5 bases). The CDR3 is made up of 15 amino acids. CDR1 is SGDLS and CDR2 is YYNGEE in the germline V gene. Trimming removed 6 bases at V and 1 base at J, with 16 bases between. The CDR3 reads CASNRWSGANTEAFF. CDR3 nucleotides: TGTGCCAGCAACCGATGGTCTGGGGCGAACACTGAAGCTTTCTTT.

The chain recombines TRBV28 with TRBJ1-5, with no clear D. This CDR3 is built from 14 residues. CDR1 is MDHEN and CDR2 is SYDVKM in the germline V gene. V was pared by 5 bases and J by 3 bases, with 11 bases between. The CDR3 DNA reads TGTGCCAGCAGTAACCGACTGTACAATCAGCCCCAGCATTTT. It codes for CASSNRLYNQPQHF.

This sequence joins TRBV6-5 and TRBJ1-2, with D uncertain. The CDR3 runs 11 residues. V lost 8 bases and J 4 bases, leaving 8 bases between the germline ends. Germline V gene data show CDR1 as MNHEY and CDR2 as SVGAGI. The CDR3 spells CASWDGYGYTF. CDR3 sequence (DNA): TGTGCCAGCTGGGATGGCTATGGCTACACCTTC.

This chain uses TRBV4-3 with TRBJ2-1, with 7 bases lining up with TRBD2. J was trimmed by 4 bases and V by 1 base; bases with no gene match: 13. Germline CDR1 reads LGHNA; CDR2 reads YSLEER. This CDR3 spans 18 amino acids. CDR3 nucleotides: TGCGCCAGCAGCCAAGCGGCCGGACTAGTGGGGCGATACAATGAGCAGTTCTTC. Encoded protein: CASSQAAGLVGRYNEQFF.

This rearrangement joins TRBV19 to TRBJ2-3; weak D call: TRBD2 (7 bases). CDR3 size: 16 residues. Germline CDR1 is LNHDA and CDR2 is SQIVND (reference sequence). The V end was cut by 4 bases, the J end by 2 bases, with 16 bases between. CDR3 DNA: TGTGCCAGTAGTAGTCGGGGGGCGGCCGACACAGATACGCAGTATTTT. This codes for CASSSRGAADTDTQYF.

The chain employs TRBV2 and TRBJ2-3, with TRBD2 matching over 7 bases. J was trimmed by 6 bases and V by 4 bases; bases with no gene match: 1. The CDR3 contains 12 residues. Germline V CDR1 and CDR2: SNHLY, FYNNEI. Here the CDR3 reads CASSVGGDTQYF. The CDR3 nucleotides are TGTGCCAGCAGTGTGGGGGGGGATACGCAGTATTTT.

The chain uses TRBV29-1 and TRBJ1-4; D is unresolved. Germline CDR1 SQVTM, CDR2 ANQGSEA. The CDR3 is 12 residues long. With 5 bases removed from V and 5 bases from J, the gap between germline ends came to 9 bases. CDR3 nucleotides: TGCAGCGTTACGGGTTCAAATGAAAAACTGTTTTTT. Its translation is CSVTGSNEKLFF.

The CDR3 protein is CASARGVGGIKETQYF. Here the CDR3 DNA reads TGTGCCAGCGCCCGGGGTGTGGGGGGGATCAAAGAGACCCAGTACTTC. This chain links TRBV9 with TRBJ2-5; 7 bases fit TRBD2. The trim removed 7 bases at V and 3 bases at J, leaving 15 bases unmatched. CDR3 length equals 16 residues. Germline CDR1 SGDLS, CDR2 YYNGEE.